These 14 T cell receptor beta chains share one sample of origin, sequenced in a study of naive and memory T cell subsets. An equimolar mix of two oligonucleotides served as the beta constant-region primer for TRBC1 and TRBC2. Four rounds of PCR amplified the ligated cDNA using nested alpha and beta constant-region primers plus SP2. From the UMI-ligation and nested PCR reads, TCRdb called clonotypes with MiXCR, one entry per CDR3 protein. The profile shows tens of thousands of distinct CDR3 sequences, 9% of them singletons. Sequencing was performed on naive CD8+ T cells from blood. Source of these receptors: a human donor in good health.

This clonotype was detected many times. The rearrangement links TRBV29-1 to TRBJ1-3; weak D call: TRBD1 (5 bases). The V gene lost 2 bases and the J gene lost 2 bases, with 10 bases spanning the gap. The CDR3 contains 14 residues. Germline CDR1 reads SQVTM; CDR2 reads ANQGSEA. CDR3 residues: CSVELAGTGNTIYF. CDR3 coding DNA: TGCAGCGTTGAATTGGCAGGGACTGGAAACACCATATATTTT.

There are a few counts of this clonotype. This chain uses TRBV7-9 with TRBJ1-2; possible D gene TRBD1, 6 bases. Per the germline V gene, CDR1 is SEHNR and CDR2 is FQNEAQ (reference sequence). The ends were cut back, 5 bases at V and 8 bases at J, with 12 bases in the middle. The CDR3 has 12 residues. This CDR3 reads CASSPQGPGYTF. CDR3 coding DNA: TGTGCCAGCAGCCCACAGGGACCAGGCTACACCTTC.

This chain links TRBV10-2 with TRBJ2-7; TRBD1 matches at 7 bases. V dropped 7 bases and J dropped 2; count of bases not matched to a gene: 11. From germline, CDR1 is WSHSY and CDR2 SAAADI. This CDR3 region has 15 residues. Written as DNA, the CDR3 is TGCGCCAGCACCGGGACAGACCACTACCCCTACGAGCAGTACTTC. It encodes CASTGTDHYPYEQYF.

This clonotype was detected many times. The chain employs TRBV28 and TRBJ1-5; no clear D. The CDR3 consists of 13 residues. Trimming took 3 bases from V and 7 from J, leaving 10 bases between them. The germline gives CDR1 MDHEN, CDR2 SYDVKM. The CDR3 reads CASSFGGWQPQHF. The CDR3 DNA reads as TGTGCCAGCAGTTTTGGAGGTTGGCAGCCCCAGCATTTT.

Many counts were recorded for this clonotype. This chain links TRBV27 with TRBJ2-3; no firm D call. The V gene lost 4 bases and the J gene lost 0 bases, with 14 bases spanning the gap. This CDR3 is built from 16 residues. Germline-derived CDR1 and CDR2 are MNHEY and SMNVEV (reference sequence). The CDR3 protein is CASSSYVGSSTDTQYF. CDR3 nucleotide sequence: TGTGCCAGCAGTTCATATGTTGGGTCCAGCACAGATACGCAGTATTTT.

This clonotype was recorded at least ten times. The gene calls are TRBV6-6 and TRBJ2-5, with a tentative D call TRBD1 (6 bases). The V and J ends lost 4 bases and 4 bases respectively, with 16 bases between them. The length of the CDR3 is 15 residues. CDR1 is MNHNY and CDR2 is SVGAGI in the germline V gene (reference sequence). CDR3: CASSFRDKVGETQYF. For the CDR3, the DNA is TGTGCCAGCAGTTTCCGGGACAAAGTCGGAGAGACCCAGTACTTC.

This clonotype has a handful of counts. The chain recombines TRBV29-1 with TRBJ2-5; no reliable D call. V dropped 6 bases and J dropped 2 bases, with 16 bases sitting between them. Germline CDR1 is SQVTM and CDR2 is ANQGSEA. The CDR3 totals 14 residues. CDR3 protein: CSVEPGSIQETQYF. The CDR3 DNA sequence: TGCAGCGTGGAACCCGGGTCAATTCAAGAGACCCAGTACTTC.

This clonotype was seen at least ten times. V usage is TRBV20-1 and J usage is TRBJ1-1; no firm D call. Trimming cost V 0 bases and J 2 bases, with 13 bases left between them. This CDR3 is built from 15 residues. The germline V gene encodes CDR1 DFQATT and CDR2 SNEGSKA (reference sequence). The CDR3, as DNA: TGCAGTGCTAGAGATCGGGGAGGCCCAAACACTGAAGCTTTCTTT. It specifies CSARDRGGPNTEAFF.

The chain has TRBV3-1 and TRBJ2-7; D is possibly TRBD1 (5 bases). CDR3 length equals 18 residues. V was shortened by 2 bases and J by 5 bases, with 25 bases between the two germline ends. Germline V gives CDR1 LGHDT, CDR2 YNNKEL (reference sequence). CDR3 amino acids: CASSQILQPGSEQDEQYF. Here the CDR3 DNA reads TGTGCCAGCAGCCAAATTCTACAACCAGGGTCCGAGCAAGACGAGCAGTACTTC.

This clonotype was counted at least ten times. The chain links TRBV30 to TRBJ1-2; D is uncertain. This CDR3 is 13 amino acids long. Looked up from germline, CDR1 is GTSNPN and CDR2 is SVGIG (reference sequence). Between the trimmed V and J ends, which lost 1 base and 6 bases, there was a span of 12 bases. The CDR3 DNA follows: TGTGCCTGGAGTGAGGTAGGGTCGGATGGCTACACCTTC. Protein sequence: CAWSEVGSDGYTF.

Remarks on this clonotype: Germline and junction disagree at one end, which may indicate a read error. The J gene is TRBJ2-1, the V gene TRBV11-2, with D uncertain. Germline CDR1 SGHAT, CDR2 FQNNGV. There are 12 residues in the CDR3. CDR3 bases: TGTGCCAGCATTGGGGTTCGGAATGTGCAGTTCTTC. Protein: CASIGVRNVQFF.

This clonotype was seen repeatedly, ten times or more. This chain links TRBV29-1 with TRBJ2-3, with 7 bases that match TRBD2. The germline gives CDR1 SQVTM, CDR2 ANQGSEA. The CDR3 spans 15 residues. The junction had 5 bases not matched to a gene; V was cut back by 1 base and J by 1 base. DNA for the CDR3: TGCAGCGTTGAAGGGGCCCTAGCGGGCACAGATACGCAGTATTTT. The encoded protein is CSVEGALAGTDTQYF.

This clonotype was detected only a few times. The rearrangement joins TRBV9 to TRBJ1-1, with no clear D. Germline lookup yields CDR1 SGDLS and CDR2 YYNGEE. There are 13 residues in the CDR3. V was clipped by 4 bases and J by 0 bases, with 7 bases between them. For the CDR3, the DNA is TGTGCCAGCAGCCCTCGGATGAACACTGAAGCTTTCTTT. Residues: CASSPRMNTEAFF.

This clonotype was observed many times. V and J are TRBV9 and TRBJ2-2; D not resolved. The CDR3 consists of 14 residues. Trimming removed 1 base from V and 5 bases from J, with 9 bases in between. CDR1 is SGDLS, CDR2 YYNGEE, per germline. The CDR3 spells CASSVFLGTGELFF. The CDR3, as DNA: TGTGCCAGCAGCGTATTTTTGGGTACCGGGGAGCTGTTTTTT.